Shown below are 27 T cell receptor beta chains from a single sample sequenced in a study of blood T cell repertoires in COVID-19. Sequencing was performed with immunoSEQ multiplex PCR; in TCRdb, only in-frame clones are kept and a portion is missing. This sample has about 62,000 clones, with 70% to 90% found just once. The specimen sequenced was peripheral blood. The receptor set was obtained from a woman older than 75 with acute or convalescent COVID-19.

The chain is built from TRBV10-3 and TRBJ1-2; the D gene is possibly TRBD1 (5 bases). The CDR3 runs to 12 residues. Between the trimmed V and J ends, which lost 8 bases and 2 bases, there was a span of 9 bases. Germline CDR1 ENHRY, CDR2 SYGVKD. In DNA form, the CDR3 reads TGTGCCATCTCCCAGGGAAACTATGGCTACACCTTC. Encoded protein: CAISQGNYGYTF.

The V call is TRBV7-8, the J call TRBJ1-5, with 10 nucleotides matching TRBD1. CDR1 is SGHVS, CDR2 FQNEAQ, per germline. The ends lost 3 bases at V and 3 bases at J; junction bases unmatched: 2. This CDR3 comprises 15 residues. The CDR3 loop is CASSFGTGVNQPQHF. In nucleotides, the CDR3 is TGTGCCAGCAGCTTTGGGACAGGGGTCAATCAGCCCCAGCATTTT.

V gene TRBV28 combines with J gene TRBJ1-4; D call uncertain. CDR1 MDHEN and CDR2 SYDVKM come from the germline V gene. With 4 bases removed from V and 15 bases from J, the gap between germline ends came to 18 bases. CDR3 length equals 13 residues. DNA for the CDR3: TGTGCCAGCAGTTCATCCTACCCTTCATCCGTGTTTTTT. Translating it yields CASSSSYPSSVFF.

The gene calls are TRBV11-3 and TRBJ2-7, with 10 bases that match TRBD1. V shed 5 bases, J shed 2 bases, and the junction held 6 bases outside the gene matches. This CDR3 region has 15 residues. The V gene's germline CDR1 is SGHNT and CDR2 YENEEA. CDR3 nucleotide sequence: TGTGCCAGCAGCACCCGGACAGGGGGGACCTACGAGCAGTACTTC. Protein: CASSTRTGGTYEQYF. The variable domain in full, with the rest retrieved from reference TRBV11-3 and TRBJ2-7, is EAGVVQSPRYKIIEKKQPVAFWCNPISGHNTLYWYLQNLGQGPELLIRYENEEAVDDSQLPKDRFSAERLKGVDSTLKIQPAELGDSAVYLCASSTRTGGTYEQYFGPGTRLTVT.

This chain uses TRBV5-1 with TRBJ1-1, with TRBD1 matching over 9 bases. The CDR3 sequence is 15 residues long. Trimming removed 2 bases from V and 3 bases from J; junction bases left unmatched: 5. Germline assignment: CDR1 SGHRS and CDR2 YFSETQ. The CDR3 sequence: CASSFRTGEDTEAFF. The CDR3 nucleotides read TGCGCCAGCAGCTTCCGGACAGGGGAAGACACTGAAGCTTTCTTT.

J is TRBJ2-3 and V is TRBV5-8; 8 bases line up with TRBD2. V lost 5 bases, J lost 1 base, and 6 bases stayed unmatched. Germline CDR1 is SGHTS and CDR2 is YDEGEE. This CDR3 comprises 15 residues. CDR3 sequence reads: CASRLTGGGTDTQYF. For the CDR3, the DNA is TGTGCCAGCAGATTGACGGGGGGGGGCACAGATACGCAGTATTTT.

The CDR3 spells CASSLVGPQTQYF. The DNA of the CDR3 is TGCGCCAGCAGCTTGGTTGGGCCGCAGACCCAGTACTTC. The chain carries TRBV5-1 and TRBJ2-5; D not resolved. Per germline, CDR1 SGHRS and CDR2 YFSETQ. Trimming pared 0 bases from V and 6 bases from J, leaving 9 bases between. This CDR3 has 13 residues.

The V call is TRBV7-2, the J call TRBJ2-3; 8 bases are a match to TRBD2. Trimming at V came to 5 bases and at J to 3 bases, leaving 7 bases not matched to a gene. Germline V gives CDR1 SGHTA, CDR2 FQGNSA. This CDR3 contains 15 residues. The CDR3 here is CASSPVSGGTDTQYF. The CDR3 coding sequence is TGTGCCAGCAGCCCAGTGAGCGGGGGAACAGATACGCAGTATTTT.

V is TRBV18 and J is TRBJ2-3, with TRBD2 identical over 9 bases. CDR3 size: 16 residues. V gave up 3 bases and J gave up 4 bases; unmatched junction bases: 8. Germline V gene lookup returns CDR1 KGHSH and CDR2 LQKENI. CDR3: CASSPGLAPGADTQYF. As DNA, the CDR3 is TGTGCCAGCTCACCGGGACTAGCCCCGGGGGCAGATACGCAGTATTTT.

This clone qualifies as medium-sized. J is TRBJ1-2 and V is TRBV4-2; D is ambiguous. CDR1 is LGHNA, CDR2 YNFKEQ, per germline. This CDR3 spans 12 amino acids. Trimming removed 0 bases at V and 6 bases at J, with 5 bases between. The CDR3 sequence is CASSQDSDGYTF. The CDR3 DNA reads TGTGCCAGCAGCCAAGATTCCGATGGCTACACCTTC.

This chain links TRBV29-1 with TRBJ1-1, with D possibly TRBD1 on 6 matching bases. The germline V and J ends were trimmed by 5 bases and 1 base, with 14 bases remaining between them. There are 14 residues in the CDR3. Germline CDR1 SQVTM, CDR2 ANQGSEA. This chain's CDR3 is CSVSGGGPNTEAFF. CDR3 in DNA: TGCAGCGTTTCTGGGGGGGGGCCGAACACTGAAGCTTTCTTT.

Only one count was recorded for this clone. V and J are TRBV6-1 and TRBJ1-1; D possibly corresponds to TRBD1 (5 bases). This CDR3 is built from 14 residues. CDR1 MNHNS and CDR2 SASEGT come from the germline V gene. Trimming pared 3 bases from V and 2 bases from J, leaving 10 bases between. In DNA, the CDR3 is TGTGCCAGCAGTGATACGTGGGGCAACACTGAAGCTTTCTTT. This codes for CASSDTWGNTEAFF.

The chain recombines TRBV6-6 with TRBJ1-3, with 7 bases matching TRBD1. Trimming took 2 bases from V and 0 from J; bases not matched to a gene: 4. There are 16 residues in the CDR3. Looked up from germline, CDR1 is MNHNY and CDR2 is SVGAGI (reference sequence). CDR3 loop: CASSYAGQTSGNTIYF. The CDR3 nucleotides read TGTGCCAGCAGTTACGCGGGACAGACCTCTGGAAACACCATATATTTT.

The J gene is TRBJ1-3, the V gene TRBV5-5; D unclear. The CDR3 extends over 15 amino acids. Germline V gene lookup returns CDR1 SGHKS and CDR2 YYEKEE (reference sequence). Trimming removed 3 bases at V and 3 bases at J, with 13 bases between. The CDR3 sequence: CASSYEYTSGNTIYF. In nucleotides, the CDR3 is TGTGCCAGCAGCTATGAATATACGAGTGGAAACACCATATATTTT.

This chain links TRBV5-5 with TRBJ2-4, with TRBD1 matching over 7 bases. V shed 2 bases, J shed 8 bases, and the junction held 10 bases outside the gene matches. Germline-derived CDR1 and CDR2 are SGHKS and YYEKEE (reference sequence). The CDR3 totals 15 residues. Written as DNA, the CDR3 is TGTGCCAGCAGCTTACTCAGGGGGATTGGGGACATTCAGTACTTC. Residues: CASSLLRGIGDIQYF.

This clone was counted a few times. In DNA, the CDR3 is TGTGCCAGCAGCTTTGGGCGGGGGGGCGTCTACGAGCAGTACTTC. It codes for CASSFGRGGVYEQYF. J is TRBJ2-7 and V is TRBV7-2; 9 bases are shared with TRBD2. Germline V gene sequence: CDR1 SGHTA, CDR2 FQGNSA. The CDR3 totals 15 residues. V dropped 3 bases and J dropped 3; count of bases not matched to a gene: 6.

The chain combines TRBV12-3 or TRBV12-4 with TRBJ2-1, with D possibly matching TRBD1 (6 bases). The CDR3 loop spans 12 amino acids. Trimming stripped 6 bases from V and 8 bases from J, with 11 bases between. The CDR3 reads CASSWGQYEQFF. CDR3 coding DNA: TGTGCCAGCAGCTGGGGGCAGTATGAGCAGTTCTTC.

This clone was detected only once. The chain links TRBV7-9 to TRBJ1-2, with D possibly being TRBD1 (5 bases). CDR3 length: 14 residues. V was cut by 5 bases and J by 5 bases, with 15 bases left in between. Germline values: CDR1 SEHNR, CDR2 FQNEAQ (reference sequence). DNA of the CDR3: TGTGCCAGCAGCCCCGCCAGGGTTACTTATGGCTACACCTTC. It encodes CASSPARVTYGYTF.

For the CDR3, the DNA is TGTGCCAGCAGCGTAACCTTTGGGACACGGGCACCAGATACGCAGTATTTT. Protein sequence: CASSVTFGTRAPDTQYF. This chain connects TRBV9 to TRBJ2-3, with D possibly being TRBD1 (6 bases). V lost 1 base to trimming and J lost 4 bases, with 19 bases between them. The CDR3 length is 17 residues. From germline, CDR1 is SGDLS and CDR2 YYNGEE.

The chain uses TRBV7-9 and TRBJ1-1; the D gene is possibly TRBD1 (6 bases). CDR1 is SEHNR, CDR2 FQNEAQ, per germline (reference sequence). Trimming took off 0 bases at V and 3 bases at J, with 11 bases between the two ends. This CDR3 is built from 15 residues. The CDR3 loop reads CASSLALGGHTEAFF. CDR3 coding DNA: TGTGCCAGCAGCTTAGCGTTGGGGGGGCACACTGAAGCTTTCTTT.

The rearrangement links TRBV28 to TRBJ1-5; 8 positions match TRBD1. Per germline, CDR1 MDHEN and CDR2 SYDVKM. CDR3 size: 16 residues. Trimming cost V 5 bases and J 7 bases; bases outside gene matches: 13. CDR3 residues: CASSLRPRGRGQPQHF. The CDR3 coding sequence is TGTGCCAGCAGTCTACGACCCAGGGGGCGAGGGCAGCCCCAGCATTTT.

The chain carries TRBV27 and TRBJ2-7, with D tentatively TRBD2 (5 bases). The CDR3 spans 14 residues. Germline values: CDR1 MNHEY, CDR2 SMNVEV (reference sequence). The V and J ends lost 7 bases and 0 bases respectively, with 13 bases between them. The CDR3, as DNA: TGTGCCAGCACCCTTAATAGCGCCTCCTACGAGCAGTACTTC. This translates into CASTLNSASYEQYF.

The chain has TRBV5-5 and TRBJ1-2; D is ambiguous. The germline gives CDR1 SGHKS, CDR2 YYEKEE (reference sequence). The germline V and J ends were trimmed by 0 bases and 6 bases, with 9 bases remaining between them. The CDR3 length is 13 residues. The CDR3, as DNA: TGTGCCAGCAGCTTGGTCGGGGTCGATGGCTACACCTTC. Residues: CASSLVGVDGYTF.

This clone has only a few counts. This CDR3 is CASSQDQGEADTQYF. The CDR3 DNA follows: TGCGCCAGCAGCCAAGATCAAGGGGAAGCAGATACGCAGTATTTT. The chain employs TRBV4-1 and TRBJ2-3, with D possibly matching TRBD1 (5 bases). This CDR3 spans 15 amino acids. CDR1 is MGHRA and CDR2 is YSYEKL in the germline V gene. V gave up 0 bases and J gave up 4 bases, with 11 bases separating them.

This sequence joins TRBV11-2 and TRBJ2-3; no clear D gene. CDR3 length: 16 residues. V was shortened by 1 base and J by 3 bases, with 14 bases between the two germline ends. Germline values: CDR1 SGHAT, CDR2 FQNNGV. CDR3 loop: CASSLGANFHTDTQYF. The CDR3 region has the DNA TGTGCCAGCAGCTTAGGCGCGAATTTTCATACAGATACGCAGTATTTT.

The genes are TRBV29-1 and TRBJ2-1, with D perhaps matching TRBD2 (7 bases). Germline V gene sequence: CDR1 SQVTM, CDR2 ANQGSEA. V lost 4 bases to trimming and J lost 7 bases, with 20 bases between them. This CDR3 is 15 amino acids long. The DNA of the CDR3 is TGCAGCGTTGGTCAAGCACGGGGGGCCGAAAATGAGCAGTTCTTC. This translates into CSVGQARGAENEQFF.

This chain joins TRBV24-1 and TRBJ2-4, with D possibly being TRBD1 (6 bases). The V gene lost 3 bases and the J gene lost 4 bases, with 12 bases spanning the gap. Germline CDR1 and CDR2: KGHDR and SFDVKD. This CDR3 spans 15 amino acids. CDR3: CATSDHTGNKNIQYF. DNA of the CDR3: TGTGCCACCAGTGATCATACAGGGAATAAAAACATTCAGTACTTC.